These T cell receptor beta chains were read from a single sample in a study of control samples from healthy donors and cancer patients. TCRdb keeps only in-frame clones here, not all; method: immunoSEQ multiplex PCR. Found here are roughly 200,000 clones; the top ten clones hold roughly 2%. Sequencing was done on a sample of blood. The origin of the receptors is a woman aged 25-40 years in good health. The CDR3 runs from the conserved cysteine through the conserved F or W. The D gene is left open where the match is weak.

cdr3_nt | cdr3_aa | j_call | d_call | v_call
TGTGCCAGCACAAGTATTACAGGTGAGCAGTTCTTC | CASTSITGEQFF | TRBJ2-1 | - | TRBV5-6
TGTGCCAGCAGCGTAAATCCCTCGGACTCCTACTTAGTGACCCAGTACTTC | CASSVNPSDSYLVTQYF | TRBJ2-5 | - | TRBV9
TGTGCCTGGAGTGTACTTGGATTAGCTAACTATGGCTACACCTTC | CAWSVLGLANYGYTF | TRBJ1-2 | - | TRBV30
TGTGCCAGTAGCCTTATCGCATATGGCTACACCTTC | CASSLIAYGYTF | TRBJ1-2 | - | TRBV19
TGCGCCAGCAGCTTGGCCTCTTCTGATACGCAGTATTTT | CASSLASSDTQYF | TRBJ2-3 | - | TRBV5-1
TGTGCCAGCAGTGACAGGGGAAGCAATCAGCCCCAGCATTTT | CASSDRGSNQPQHF | TRBJ1-5 | - | TRBV2
TGTGCCAGCAGCTTGGGGACAGGGACAAGTTACGGCAATGGCTACACCTTC | CASSLGTGTSYGNGYTF | TRBJ1-2 | TRBD1 | TRBV7-9
TGTGCCAGCAGCCGACAGGGGAGCTCCTACAATGAGCAGTTCTTC | CASSRQGSSYNEQFF | TRBJ2-1 | TRBD1 | TRBV5-8
TGTGCCAGGCGGACAGGGCCCTATGGGACTGAAGCTTTCTTT | CARRTGPYGTEAFF | TRBJ1-1 | TRBD1 | TRBV2
TGTGCCAGCAGTTTGCGCCCGACAGGGGGCTATCAGCCCCAGCATTTT | CASSLRPTGGYQPQHF | TRBJ1-5 | TRBD1 | TRBV28
TGTGCCAGCAGTTACCCGACTAGCGGGGGTGGCAATGAGCAGTTCTTC | CASSYPTSGGGNEQFF | TRBJ2-1 | TRBD2 | TRBV6-5
TGTGCCACCAGTGAAAACAGGACGCCGAAGGAGACCCAGTACTTC | CATSENRTPKETQYF | TRBJ2-5 | - | TRBV24-1
TGCGCCAGCAGTGAGTCCCAGGGGGTCAACAATGAGCAGTTCTTC | CASSESQGVNNEQFF | TRBJ2-1 | TRBD1 | TRBV10-1
TGTGCCAGTAGACCGGACAGGGATTGGGAGACCCAGTACTTC | CASRPDRDWETQYF | TRBJ2-5 | TRBD1 | TRBV19
TGTGCCAGCAGCCCAAGTTATAGCAATCAGCCCCAGCATTTT | CASSPSYSNQPQHF | TRBJ1-5 | - | TRBV14
TGCGCCAGCAGCCAAGCGAGAAGGGAGACCCAGTACTTC | CASSQARRETQYF | TRBJ2-5 | - | TRBV4-1
TGTGCCAGCAGCGCCCCTTTACTAGCGGGGGTAGGTGCTAGCACAGATACGCAGTATTTT | CASSAPLLAGVGASTDTQYF | TRBJ2-3 | TRBD2 | TRBV9
TGTGCCAGCAGAATGGACTCCAGCTCCTACAATGAGCAGTTCTTC | CASRMDSSSYNEQFF | TRBJ2-1 | - | TRBV6-6
TGCGCCAGCAGCTTGACCCAGTACTATGGCTACACCTTC | CASSLTQYYGYTF | TRBJ1-2 | - | TRBV5-1
TGTGCCAGCAGCCTTAACACAGGGATCGACACTGAAGCTTTCTTT | CASSLNTGIDTEAFF | TRBJ1-1 | - | TRBV6-4
TGTGCCATCAGTGACCCAGACAGGGGCGGCAATCAGCCCCAGCATTTT | CAISDPDRGGNQPQHF | TRBJ1-5 | TRBD1 | TRBV10-3
TGTGCCAGCAGCCCGTCAGCCGGCTACACCTTC | CASSPSAGYTF | TRBJ1-2 | - | TRBV7-2
TGCGCCAGCACAAAGGGAGACAGCTACTACGAGCAGTACTTC | CASTKGDSYYEQYF | TRBJ2-7 | - | TRBV5-1
TGTGCCAGCAGCTTAGGCGGGGTAAGCAGGCCCAATTCACCCCTCCACTTT | CASSLGGVSRPNSPLHF | TRBJ1-6 | - | TRBV13
TGTGCCAGCAGACCAGGACAGATATTTGGCTACACCTTC | CASRPGQIFGYTF | TRBJ1-2 | - | TRBV28
TGTGCCAGCAGCTTGGGAGCGGGGGGGGGCTACGAGCAGTACTTC | CASSLGAGGGYEQYF | TRBJ2-7 | TRBD2 | TRBV7-2
TGTGCCACCAGTGATTTGAAGGGGAATGGCTACACCTTC | CATSDLKGNGYTF | TRBJ1-2 | - | TRBV24-1
TGTGCCAGTAGTATCCGGACGGCTCGGGCCCCATATGGCTACACCTTC | CASSIRTARAPYGYTF | TRBJ1-2 | - | TRBV19
TGTGCCAGCAGCTCTGGGGACGTTAATGAAAAACTGTTTTTT | CASSSGDVNEKLFF | TRBJ1-4 | - | TRBV7-2
TGTGCCAGCAGGGCAGTACGGATGAGAGGCTACACCTTC | CASRAVRMRGYTF | TRBJ1-2 | - | TRBV3-1/TRBV3-2
TGTGCCAGCAGTTGGGGGACACAGAACACTGAAGCTTTCTTT | CASSWGTQNTEAFF | TRBJ1-1 | - | TRBV28
TGTGCCAGCAGCGAAGGTGGTATCGGAGCTTTCTTT | CASSEGGIGAFF | TRBJ1-1 | - | TRBV28
TGCGCCAGCAGCAACCAGCACGAGCAGTACTTC | CASSNQHEQYF | TRBJ2-7 | - | TRBV5-1
TGTGCCAGCAATAACAGGGCCACCGGGGAGCTGTTTTTT | CASNNRATGELFF | TRBJ2-2 | - | TRBV28
TGTGCCAGCAGTTTCAGGACAGGGGGCCACGAGCAGTACTTC | CASSFRTGGHEQYF | TRBJ2-7 | TRBD1 | TRBV27
TGTGCCAGCAGTTACACGGAGGTCGGGACTTATAATTCACCCCTCCACTTT | CASSYTEVGTYNSPLHF | TRBJ1-6 | - | TRBV6-2/TRBV6-3
TGTGCCAGCAGCTTTGGTCTCGACTACGAGCAGTACTTC | CASSFGLDYEQYF | TRBJ2-7 | - | TRBV11-1
TGTGCCTGGAGTACAGGGACACTTTACGAGCAGTACTTC | CAWSTGTLYEQYF | TRBJ2-7 | - | TRBV30
TGTGCCAGCAGCAAACCTTATGGACGGATACTAGCCAAAAACATTCAGTACTTC | CASSKPYGRILAKNIQYF | TRBJ2-4 | - | TRBV21-1
TGTGCCAGCAGCTTAGCGCCACAGACTTCTAATGAAAAACTGTTTTTT | CASSLAPQTSNEKLFF | TRBJ1-4 | - | TRBV5-5
TGTGCCAGCAGCCTAGCCGGACAGCTTAGCAATCAGCCCCAGCATTTT | CASSLAGQLSNQPQHF | TRBJ1-5 | - | TRBV27
TGCGCCAGCAGCCAGGAGTTCGCTGGGGCCAACGTCCTGACTTTC | CASSQEFAGANVLTF | TRBJ2-6 | - | TRBV4-3
TGCGCCAGCACCCAAGTCCAATTCGACGGGACAGGGAGGTGGAGGACAGATACGCAGTATTTT | CASTQVQFDGTGRWRTDTQYF | TRBJ2-3 | TRBD1 | TRBV4-1
TGTGCCACCAGCAGAGTGAGGTCTTCCTACAATCAGCCCCAGCATTTT | CATSRVRSSYNQPQHF | TRBJ1-5 | - | TRBV15
TGCGCCAGCAGTGACGACAGGGGGCTTGGCTACACCTTC | CASSDDRGLGYTF | TRBJ1-2 | TRBD1 | TRBV5-1
TGTGCCAGCAGTCCCCACCTCTGGACAGGGGAGTCTGAAGCTTTCTTT | CASSPHLWTGESEAFF | TRBJ1-1 | TRBD1 | TRBV27
TGTGCCAGCAGCCCCAGGAGGGGCAGGGACCGAAATGAAGCTTTCTTT | CASSPRRGRDRNEAFF | TRBJ1-1 | - | TRBV2
TGTGCCAGCAGTTTGGACAGCAACGAAGCTTTCTTT | CASSLDSNEAFF | TRBJ1-1 | - | TRBV7-9
TGCGCCAGCAGCTTGGGACAGGGTGGTCGTATAACTGAAGCTTTCTTT | CASSLGQGGRITEAFF | TRBJ1-1 | TRBD1 | TRBV5-1
TGCGCCAGCAGCTTGGCCGCAGGTGATGCAAAAAAACTGTTTTTT | CASSLAAGDAKKLFF | TRBJ1-4 | - | TRBV5-1
TGTGCCAGCAGTTCTACGGTAATCTCCTACGAGCAGTACTTC | CASSSTVISYEQYF | TRBJ2-7 | - | TRBV27
TGTGCCACCAGTTTCGAGCTACCGGGACTAGCGGGGGTCGGGGAGCTGTTTTTT | CATSFELPGLAGVGELFF | TRBJ2-2 | TRBD2 | TRBV24-1
TGTGCCAGTAGTATAGGCTGGGCAGGGGCCTACGAGCAGTACTTC | CASSIGWAGAYEQYF | TRBJ2-7 | - | TRBV19
TGTGCCAGCAGCTTAAGGTCGGGACAGGGGGCGATTAAGGGCTACACCTTC | CASSLRSGQGAIKGYTF | TRBJ1-2 | TRBD1 | TRBV7-8
TGTGCCAGTGCCTTGGGTCAAGGGTCCCATGGCTACACCTTC | CASALGQGSHGYTF | TRBJ1-2 | - | TRBV19
TGTGCCTGGAGTGTGGGAACAACTAATGAAAAACTGTTTTTT | CAWSVGTTNEKLFF | TRBJ1-4 | - | TRBV30
TGTGCCAGCAGCTTGGGCCAACTCCGAACTAATGGCTACACCTTC | CASSLGQLRTNGYTF | TRBJ1-2 | - | TRBV11-2
TGTGCCAGCAGCGGTCTTACCGGGACAGGGTTCGGGGAGCTGTTTTTT | CASSGLTGTGFGELFF | TRBJ2-2 | TRBD1 | TRBV11-2